This T cell receptor beta chain was sequenced during a study of CD8 T cells in ankylosing spondylitis. Study-wide results and caveats: A motif in TCR beta, a set of roughly eight highly homologous variants, appeared characteristic of ankylosing spondylitis blood.

This clonotype was detected many times. Its antigen is still unknown. TCRdb independently ran MiXCR on the 5' RACE reads; one entry per CDR3 protein. In the table there are approximately 520,000 distinct CDR3 sequences, about 5.2% of which are singletons. This TCR derives from a male donor with ankylosing spondylitis. Sample: blood, either unsorted or a sorted T cell fraction (not recorded which).

The CDR3 DNA follows: TGTGCCAGCAGGTCGGGGACAGACTATGGCTACACCTTC. This encodes CASRSGTDYGYTF. The rearrangement joins TRBV12-3 or TRBV12-4 to TRBJ1-2; 7 bases are shared with TRBD1. The CDR3 runs 13 residues. V trimming: 6 bases; J trimming: 3 bases; junction bases outside the gene matches: 4.